Given below is one T cell receptor (beta chain) in context. The antigen is undetermined. Method: immunoSEQ multiplex PCR; TCRdb's copy keeps in-frame clones and lacks some. There are about 9,100 clones in the sample; around nine tenths occur only once, and around 11% lies in the top ten. This CDR3 is 16 amino acids long. Looked up from germline, CDR1 is SEHNR and CDR2 is FQNEAQ (reference sequence). V was clipped by 3 bases and J by 0 bases, with 14 bases between them. The investigators sampled blood at baseline, at cycle 4 day 1, and at cycle 7 day 1. The record originates from a study of OX40 agonist ivuxolimab in advanced cancers. Overall study: The patients' treatment was ivuxolimab, an agonistic anti-OX40 (CD134) antibody. Findings and caveats of the study: The antigen specificity of the peripheral T cells (those that were expanded) was not determined.

The clonotype originates from an adult with an advanced solid tumor such as melanoma, head and neck, liver or kidney cancer. J is TRBJ1-1 and V is TRBV7-9; D gene unclear. The material was CD4+ or CD8+ T cells sorted from blood, obtained in a trial of the OX40 agonist ivuxolimab. CDR3 sequence: CASSFSQVEMNTEAFF. The CDR3 nucleotides read TGTGCCAGCAGCTTTAGTCAGGTGGAAATGAACACTGAAGCTTTCTTT.